The 28 T cell receptor beta chains below come from one sample, sequenced in a study of T cells in Graves' hyperthyroidism and ophthalmopathy. From RNA transcripts, TCR beta CDR3 regions were amplified. During a first-round RT-PCR of the TCR CDR3, the HTBI primer set was used. One entry per CDR3 protein, called by TCRdb with MiXCR from the multiplex PCR reads. The sample consists of approximately 610,000 distinct CDR3 sequences, roughly a sixth of them appearing once. What was sequenced was blood. These receptors all stem from a woman in her late teens or twenties with Graves' hyperthyroidism.

This clonotype was seen repeatedly, ten times or more. Mismatch with germline at one junction end may stem from a read error. The rearrangement uses TRBV7-9 and TRBJ2-1; TRBD2 matches at 9 bases. The CDR3 is made up of 17 amino acids. Germline V CDR1 and CDR2: SEHNR, FQNEAQ (reference sequence). CDR3 bases: TGTGCCAGCAGCGGCCGTGATGCGGGGGGGTCCTTCAATGAGCAGTTCTTC. It specifies CASSGRDAGGSFNEQFF.

Turning to this clonotype: A much bigger clone sits one base away, suggesting this may be a read error. This chain joins TRBV2 and TRBJ2-5; maybe TRBD2 (6 bases). The CDR3 length is 16 residues. Germline V lookup: CDR1 SNHLY, CDR2 FYNNEI. For the CDR3, the DNA is TGTGCCAGCAGTGAACGCCGGCTAGCGCTCCAAGAGGCCCAGTACTTC. It yields the protein CASSERRLALQEAQYF.

The gene calls are TRBV11-1 and TRBJ2-1; D unclear. Trimming took off 0 bases at V and 4 bases at J, with 7 bases between the two ends. Germline CDR1 is SGHAT and CDR2 is FQDESV (reference sequence). The CDR3 covers 14 residues. The CDR3 nucleotides read TGTGCCAGCAGCTTAGCAAGCAGATACAATGAGCAGTTCTTC. Encoded protein: CASSLASRYNEQFF.

V gene TRBV18 combines with J gene TRBJ2-1; 7 bases fit TRBD2. The CDR3 has 16 amino acids. Germline trimming cut 2 bases from V and 5 bases from J; bases unmatched to any gene: 9. Germline CDR1 KGHSH, CDR2 LQKENI. The CDR3 loop reads CASSPNSGGTNNEQFF. The CDR3, as DNA: TGTGCCAGCTCACCAAACTCGGGGGGAACTAACAATGAGCAGTTCTTC.

In its sample, this clonotype was seen many times. The chain couples TRBV29-1 to TRBJ2-3; no reliable D call. With 5 bases removed from V and 2 bases from J, the gap between germline ends came to 14 bases. The CDR3 runs 14 residues. The germline V gene encodes CDR1 SQVTM and CDR2 ANQGSEA. CDR3 sequence reads: CSVWTGSLTDTQYF. DNA for the CDR3: TGCAGCGTTTGGACCGGGTCCCTCACAGATACGCAGTATTTT.

This clonotype was seen only a few times. The chain recombines TRBV6-2 or TRBV6-3 with TRBJ1-2; weak D call: TRBD1 (5 bases). Germline V lookup: CDR1 MNHEY, CDR2 SVGEGT. V was pared by 2 bases and J by 9 bases, with 10 bases between. The CDR3 is made up of 12 amino acids. In DNA form, the CDR3 reads TGTGCCAGCAGTTACCCTTCGGGACGCTACACCTTC. This gives the protein CASSYPSGRYTF.

This clonotype was seen at least ten times. V usage is TRBV11-2 and J usage is TRBJ2-2; D is unresolved. Trimming removed 2 bases at V and 2 bases at J, with 9 bases between. Germline V CDR1 and CDR2: SGHAT, FQNNGV. The CDR3 runs to 15 residues. The CDR3 spells CASSLIGVNTGELFF. CDR3 DNA sequence: TGTGCCAGCAGCTTAATTGGCGTAAACACCGGGGAGCTGTTTTTT. Filled out from reference TRBV11-2 and TRBJ2-2, the complete variable domain reads EAGVAQSPRYKIIEKRQSVAFWCNPISGHATLYWYQQILGQGPKLLIQFQNNGVVDDSQLPKDRFSAERLKGVDSTLKIQPAKLEDSAVYLCASSLIGVNTGELFFGEGSRLTVL.

This clonotype was counted only a few times. The chain has TRBV12-3 or TRBV12-4 and TRBJ2-2, with 9 bases matching TRBD1. The CDR3 contains 15 residues. V lost 6 bases, J lost 7 bases, and 9 bases stayed unmatched. The CDR3 coding sequence is TGTGCCAGCAGCTTATCGACAGGGGGAATCGGGGAGCTGTTTTTT. The encoded protein is CASSLSTGGIGELFF.

This clonotype was recorded many times. The rearrangement uses TRBV28 and TRBJ2-1; tentatively, D is TRBD2 (6 bases). With 3 bases removed from V and 8 bases from J, the gap between germline ends came to 20 bases. The CDR3 runs to 16 residues. From germline, CDR1 is MDHEN and CDR2 SYDVKM. CDR3 sequence: CASSLAPGGILDEQFF. For the CDR3, the DNA is TGTGCCAGCAGTTTGGCCCCCGGGGGAATTCTCGATGAGCAGTTCTTC.

This chain's CDR3 is CASSLQGDQPQHF. The CDR3 DNA is TGTGCCAGCAGCTTACAGGGGGATCAGCCCCAGCATTTT. The rearrangement joins TRBV7-9 to TRBJ1-5; TRBD1 aligns across 7 bases. Germline V lookup: CDR1 SEHNR, CDR2 FQNEAQ (reference sequence). V lost 2 bases, J lost 5 bases, and 0 bases stayed unmatched. The CDR3 length is 13 residues.

The chain recombines TRBV10-3 with TRBJ2-5; 7 bases line up with TRBD2. Looked up from germline, CDR1 is ENHRY and CDR2 is SYGVKD. The CDR3 is 18 residues long. V dropped 0 bases and J dropped 1; count of bases not matched to a gene: 11. The CDR3 nucleotides are TGTGCCATCAGTGAGTCCCTAGCGGTAAATTCCATCCAAGAGACCCAGTACTTC. Its protein is CAISESLAVNSIQETQYF.

There are a few counts of this clonotype. The chain has TRBV4-1 and TRBJ1-1; TRBD1 might be the D (6 bases). The V gene's germline CDR1 is MGHRA and CDR2 YSYEKL. The CDR3 consists of 14 residues. V was clipped by 6 bases and J by 4 bases, with 15 bases between them. The CDR3 DNA sequence: TGCGCCAGCAGGGGAACAGGGAGGGCCACTGAAGCTTTCTTT. Its translation is CASRGTGRATEAFF.

This clonotype has more than one count but fewer than ten. The chain uses TRBV11-2 and TRBJ2-2; 7 bases are a match to TRBD2. V gave up 1 base and J gave up 0 bases; unmatched junction bases: 2. The CDR3 extends over 16 amino acids. Germline lookup yields CDR1 SGHAT and CDR2 FQNNGV. CDR3: CASSLARGANTGELFF. For the CDR3, the DNA is TGTGCCAGCAGCTTAGCCCGGGGGGCGAACACCGGGGAGCTGTTTTTT.

This clonotype was found a few times. The J gene is TRBJ1-5, the V gene TRBV20-1; TRBD1 matches at 7 bases. The CDR3 is made up of 16 amino acids. The ends lost 4 bases at V and 0 bases at J; junction bases unmatched: 9. Germline lookup yields CDR1 DFQATT and CDR2 SNEGSKA (reference sequence). The DNA for the CDR3 is TGCAGTGCTACCCGGGACAGCCCGTATAGCAATCAGCCCCAGCATTTT. It translates to CSATRDSPYSNQPQHF.

The chain recombines TRBV5-4 with TRBJ2-3; 8 bases match TRBD2. There are 15 residues in the CDR3. J gave up 3 bases and V 0 bases, and 3 bases lay outside the gene matches. The germline V gene encodes CDR1 SGHNT and CDR2 YYREEE (reference sequence). The CDR3 region has the DNA TGTGCCAGCAGCTTGGGGGGACTAGTTACAGATACGCAGTATTTT. Translated: CASSLGGLVTDTQYF.

There are many counts of this clonotype. This chain connects TRBV6-1 to TRBJ2-1, with TRBD2 as a possible D gene (5 bases). CDR3 length: 14 residues. The germline V and J ends were trimmed by 4 bases and 8 bases, with 15 bases remaining between them. Looked up from germline, CDR1 is MNHNS and CDR2 is SASEGT. The CDR3 spells CASSGGLEADEQFF. The CDR3 DNA follows: TGTGCCAGCAGTGGAGGACTGGAGGCGGATGAGCAGTTCTTC.

This clonotype showed up many times. The V and J genes are TRBV3-1 and TRBJ2-5; D unresolved. CDR3 length: 14 amino acids. CDR1 and CDR2 from the germline V gene are LGHDT and YNNKEL (reference sequence). Trimming shortened V by 0 bases and J by 6 bases, and 11 bases separated the two germline ends. The CDR3 reads CASSQDSRVQTQYF. The CDR3 DNA reads as TGTGCCAGCAGCCAAGATAGTCGGGTACAGACCCAGTACTTC.

This clonotype was observed at least ten times. The CDR3 region has the DNA TGCAGTGCTAACCGACAGGTTGAAGCTTTCTTT. Its translation: CSANRQVEAFF. V usage is TRBV20-1 and J usage is TRBJ1-1; a possible D gene is TRBD1 (6 bases). The CDR3 has 11 residues. V was cut by 4 bases and J by 7 bases, with 10 bases left in between. Looked up from germline, CDR1 is DFQATT and CDR2 is SNEGSKA (reference sequence).

This clonotype was detected a few times. This chain links TRBV28 with TRBJ2-3; D may be TRBD2 (5 bases). Germline V gene lookup returns CDR1 MDHEN and CDR2 SYDVKM. The germline V and J ends were trimmed by 2 bases and 2 bases, with 17 bases remaining between them. CDR3 length: 17 amino acids. CDR3 sequence reads: CASSLVRADLLTDTQYF. CDR3 DNA: TGTGCCAGCAGTTTAGTTCGAGCGGACTTACTCACAGATACGCAGTATTTT.

The chain recombines TRBV20-1 with TRBJ2-3; 8 positions agree with TRBD2. The germline gives CDR1 DFQATT, CDR2 SNEGSKA (reference sequence). V was clipped by 0 bases and J by 4 bases; unmatched bases: 6. The CDR3 spans 15 residues. CDR3 sequence reads: CSARDSGEASDTQYF. CDR3 coding DNA: TGCAGTGCTAGAGATAGCGGGGAGGCCTCAGATACGCAGTATTTT.

The chain employs TRBV19 and TRBJ2-3; D is uncertain. Germline V lookup: CDR1 LNHDA, CDR2 SQIVND (reference sequence). This CDR3 contains 12 residues. V was trimmed by 3 bases and J by 11 bases, leaving 12 bases between them. CDR3 region: CASSILGLRQYF. DNA for the CDR3: TGTGCCAGTAGTATCCTGGGTCTCCGGCAGTATTTT.

In DNA, the CDR3 is TGTGCCAGCAAACGACAGTGGGAATCACCCCTCCACTTT. It translates to CASKRQWESPLHF. This chain links TRBV28 with TRBJ1-6; possible D gene TRBD1, 5 bases. The germline V gene encodes CDR1 MDHEN and CDR2 SYDVKM. V was clipped by 7 bases and J by 10 bases, with 14 bases between them. The CDR3 runs 13 residues.

A few counts support this clonotype. This chain connects TRBV12-5 to TRBJ2-1, with D hard to call. Trimming cost V 6 bases and J 9 bases, with 12 bases left between them. The CDR3 has 12 residues. CDR1 is LGHNT and CDR2 is FRNRAP in the germline V gene. In DNA, the CDR3 is TGTGCTAGTGGCCATTCATTCCGTGAGCAGTTCTTC. Amino acid sequence: CASGHSFREQFF. Filled out from reference TRBV12-5 and TRBJ2-1, the complete variable domain reads DARVTQTPRHKVTEMGQEVTMRCQPILGHNTVFWYRQTMMQGLELLAYFRNRAPLDDSGMPKDRFSAEMPDATLATLKIQPSEPRDSAVYFCASGHSFREQFFGPGTRLTVL.

This clonotype was recorded a few times. The chain carries TRBV7-2 and TRBJ2-7; possible D gene TRBD2, 6 bases. The germline V gene encodes CDR1 SGHTA and CDR2 FQGNSA. V gave up 5 bases and J gave up 6 bases, with 17 bases separating them. This CDR3 has 14 residues. CDR3 residues: CASSPDFRGGEQYF. The CDR3 bases are TGTGCCAGCAGCCCCGACTTTAGGGGAGGCGAGCAGTACTTC. Full variable domain (remainder filled in from reference TRBV7-2 and TRBJ2-7): GAGVSQSPSNKVTEKGKDVELRCDPISGHTALYWYRQSLGQGLEFLIYFQGNSAPDKSGLPSDRFSAERTGGSVSTLTIQRTQQEDSAVYLCASSPDFRGGEQYFGPGTRLTVT.

There are a few counts of this clonotype. V and J are TRBV2 and TRBJ2-5; a possible D gene is TRBD2 (5 bases). Trimming pared 6 bases from V and 5 bases from J, leaving 13 bases between. The CDR3 length is 13 residues. Germline V gene sequence: CDR1 SNHLY, CDR2 FYNNEI. The DNA of the CDR3 is TGTGCCAGCAGGATGGACGGGGAGGAGACCCAGTACTTC. This sequence encodes CASRMDGEETQYF.

This clonotype was seen only a few times. The CDR3 coding sequence is TGTGCCAGCAGCGCCCGAGACTCGTTTGCTAGCACAGATACGCAGTATTTT. It yields the protein CASSARDSFASTDTQYF. The chain employs TRBV6-1 and TRBJ2-3; D gene uncertain. Germline loops: CDR1 MNHNS, CDR2 SASEGT. V lost 6 bases to trimming and J lost 0 bases, with 19 bases between them. The CDR3 has 17 amino acids.

The J gene is TRBJ2-1, the V gene TRBV10-2; TRBD2 agrees at 9 bases. Unmatched junction bases numbered 19, after V lost 0 bases and J lost 7 bases. CDR1 WSHSY and CDR2 SAAADI come from the germline V gene. The CDR3 consists of 20 residues. The CDR3 sequence is CASSESITLRSSGNRNEQFF. CDR3 nucleotides: TGCGCCAGCAGTGAGTCGATAACACTCAGGTCTAGCGGGAATAGGAATGAGCAGTTCTTC.

A few counts support this clonotype. The chain joins TRBV5-6 to TRBJ2-1, with TRBD2 identical over 14 bases. This CDR3 is 18 amino acids long. Germline V gene sequence: CDR1 SGHDT, CDR2 YYEEEE. V gave up 4 bases and J gave up 3 bases; unmatched junction bases: 9. CDR3 nucleotides: TGTGCCAGCAGCGTGACTAGCGGGGGGGCAGGGAGCTACAATGAGCAGTTCTTC. Translating it yields CASSVTSGGAGSYNEQFF.